Sequencing of this T cell receptor (beta chain) was carried out in a study of T cell repertoires in cytomegalovirus infection. Study-level information: As its CMV epitopes, the study selected recently identified HLA-C-restricted and well-studied HLA-B-restricted targets. Indications came from public TCR beta signatures; they pointed to CMV infection and to a matching HLA type.

Via MiXCR, TCRdb re-called the reads, giving one row per CDR3 protein. This sample has 370,000 or so distinct CDR3 sequences, with 34% found just once. Whole-study results and caveats: Accumulated public TCR beta family frequency recognized individuals carrying CMV together with the relevant HLA.

Note on this clonotype: Its antigen remains unidentified.

CDR3 size: 14 residues. Trimming removed 4 bases from V and 2 bases from J; junction bases left unmatched: 4. Germline V lookup: CDR1 MGHRA, CDR2 YSYEKL. The starting material was cultured PBMCs, obtained from culture after CMV antigen stimulation. The chain is built from TRBV4-1 and TRBJ2-5; 7 bases map to TRBD1. The sequence was obtained from a human donor in good health (CMV status not recorded). Some clones in this sample may be carry-over from other donors' samples. This chain's CDR3 is CASSPTGQQETQYF. Here the CDR3 DNA reads TGCGCCAGCAGCCCAACGGGACAGCAAGAGACCCAGTACTTC.